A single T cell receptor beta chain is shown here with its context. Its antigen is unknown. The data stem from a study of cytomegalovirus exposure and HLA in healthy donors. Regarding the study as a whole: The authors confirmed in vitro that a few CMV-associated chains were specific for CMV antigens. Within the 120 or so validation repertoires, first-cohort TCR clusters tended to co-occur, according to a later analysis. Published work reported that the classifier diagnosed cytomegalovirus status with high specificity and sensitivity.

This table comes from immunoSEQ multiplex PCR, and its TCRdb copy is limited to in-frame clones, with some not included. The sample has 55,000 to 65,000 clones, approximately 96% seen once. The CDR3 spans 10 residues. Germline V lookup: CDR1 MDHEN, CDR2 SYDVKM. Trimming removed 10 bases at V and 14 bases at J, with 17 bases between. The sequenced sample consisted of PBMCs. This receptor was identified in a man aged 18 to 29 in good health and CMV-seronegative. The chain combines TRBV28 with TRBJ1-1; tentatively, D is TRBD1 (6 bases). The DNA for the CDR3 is TGTGCCACTGCACAGGGCCTCAGGTTCTTT. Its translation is CATAQGLRFF.